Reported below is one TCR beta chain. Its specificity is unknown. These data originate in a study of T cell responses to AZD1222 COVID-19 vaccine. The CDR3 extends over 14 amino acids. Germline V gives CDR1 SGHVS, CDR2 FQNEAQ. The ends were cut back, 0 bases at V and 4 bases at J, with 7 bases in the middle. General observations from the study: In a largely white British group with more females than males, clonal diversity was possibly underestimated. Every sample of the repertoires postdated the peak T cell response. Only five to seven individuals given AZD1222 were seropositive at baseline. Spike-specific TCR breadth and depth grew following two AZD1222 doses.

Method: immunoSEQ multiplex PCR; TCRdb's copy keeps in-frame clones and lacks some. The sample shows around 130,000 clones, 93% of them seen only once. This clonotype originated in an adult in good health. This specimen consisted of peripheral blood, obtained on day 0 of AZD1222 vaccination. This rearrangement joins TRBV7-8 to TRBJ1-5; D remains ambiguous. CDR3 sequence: CASSLAVGNQPQHF. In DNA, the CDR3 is TGTGCCAGCAGCTTAGCGGTGGGGAATCAGCCCCAGCATTTT.